This T cell receptor beta chain emerged from a study of beta chain features in type 1 diabetes. From germline, CDR1 is SNHLY and CDR2 FYNNEI. V lost 6 bases, J lost 5 bases, and 11 bases stayed unmatched. This CDR3 is built from 15 residues. The whole isolated RNA underwent reverse transcription, so sequencing captured expressed TCRB transcripts. Assay: immunoSEQ multiplex PCR; the TCRdb copy retains only in-frame clones and omits some. This sample has about 230,000 clones, with 9.6% found just once. This rearrangement joins TRBV2 to TRBJ1-1; 8 positions match TRBD1. The sequence derives from a woman between 18 and 30 years old in good health. Sequencing was performed on naive CD4+ T cells from blood. In DNA, the CDR3 is TGTGCCAGCAGCCGGACAGGGCTGGGAGTGACTGAAGCTTTCTTT. Its protein is CASSRTGLGVTEAFF.